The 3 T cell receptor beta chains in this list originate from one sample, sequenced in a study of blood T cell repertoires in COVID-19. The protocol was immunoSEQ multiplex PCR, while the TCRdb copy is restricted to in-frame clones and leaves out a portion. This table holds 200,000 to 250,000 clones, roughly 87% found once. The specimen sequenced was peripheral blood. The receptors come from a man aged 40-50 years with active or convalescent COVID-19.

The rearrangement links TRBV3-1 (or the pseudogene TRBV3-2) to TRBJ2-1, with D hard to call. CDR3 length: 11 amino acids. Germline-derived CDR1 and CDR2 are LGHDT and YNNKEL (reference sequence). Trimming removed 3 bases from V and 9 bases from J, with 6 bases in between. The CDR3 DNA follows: TGTGCCAGCAGCCAGGCAAGTGAGCAGTTCTTC. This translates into CASSQASEQFF.

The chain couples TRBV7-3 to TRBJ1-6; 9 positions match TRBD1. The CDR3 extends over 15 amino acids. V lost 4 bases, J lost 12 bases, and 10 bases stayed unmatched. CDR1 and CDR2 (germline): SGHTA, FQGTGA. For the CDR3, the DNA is TGTGCCAGCAGCTCGGTCCCGGGACAGGGAGGACCCCTCCACTTT. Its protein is CASSSVPGQGGPLHF.

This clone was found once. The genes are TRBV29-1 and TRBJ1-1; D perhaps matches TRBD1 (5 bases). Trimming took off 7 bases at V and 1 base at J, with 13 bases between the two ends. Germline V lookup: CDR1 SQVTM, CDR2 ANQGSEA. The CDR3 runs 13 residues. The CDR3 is CSAGGGTNTEAFF. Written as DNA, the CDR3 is TGCAGCGCGGGGGGAGGGACGAACACTGAAGCTTTCTTT. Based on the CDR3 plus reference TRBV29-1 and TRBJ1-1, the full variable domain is SAVISQKPSRDICQRGTSLTIQCQVDSQVTMMFWYRQQPGQSLTLIATANQGSEATYESGFVIDKFPISRPNLTFSTLTVSNMSPEDSSIYLCSAGGGTNTEAFFGQGTRLTVV.